The 5 T cell receptor beta chains presented below share a single source sample, sequenced in a study of T cells in Graves' hyperthyroidism and ophthalmopathy. RNA transcripts were the template for amplifying TCR beta CDR3 regions. The primer set for the first-round RT-PCR of the TCR CDR3 was HTBI. TCRdb redid the calling of the multiplex PCR reads with MiXCR, one entry per CDR3 protein. Of 300,000 to 450,000 distinct CDR3 sequences listed, about 15% are singletons. Specimen: blood. The receptors were gathered from a woman aged 30 to 39 with Graves' ophthalmopathy.

This clonotype was observed at least ten times. The gene calls are TRBV20-1 and TRBJ1-5, with D hard to call. The V end was cut by 0 bases, the J end by 0 bases, with 9 bases between. Germline assignment: CDR1 DFQATT and CDR2 SNEGSKA (reference sequence). The CDR3 runs 15 residues. The DNA for the CDR3 is TGCAGTGCTAGAGATGTGCAGGTTAGCAATCAGCCCCAGCATTTT. Residues: CSARDVQVSNQPQHF.

This clonotype was recorded at least ten times. The chain carries TRBV20-1 and TRBJ2-1; TRBD2 agrees at 10 bases. With 5 bases clipped from V and 4 bases from J, the junction kept 14 bases outside the gene matches. This CDR3 spans 17 amino acids. Germline-derived CDR1 and CDR2 are DFQATT and SNEGSKA (reference sequence). The CDR3 DNA follows: TGCAGTGCTCAACCCGATCCCCTAGCGGGGGATTACAATGAGCAGTTCTTC. This codes for CSAQPDPLAGDYNEQFF.

This clonotype has at least ten counts. The chain is built from TRBV27 and TRBJ2-5; 12 bases map to TRBD1. CDR1 and CDR2 from the germline V gene are MNHEY and SMNVEV (reference sequence). CDR3 length equals 17 residues. Germline trimming cut 4 bases from V and 5 bases from J; bases unmatched to any gene: 11. CDR3 DNA: TGTGCCAGCAGTTGGACCGGGACAGGGGGCCTGAGGGAGACCCAGTACTTC. It translates to CASSWTGTGGLRETQYF.

Many counts were recorded for this clonotype. The rearrangement links TRBV30 to TRBJ2-1; D not certain. V lost 6 bases, J lost 9 bases, and 9 bases lay in between. The germline gives CDR1 GTSNPN, CDR2 SVGIG (reference sequence). The CDR3 totals 10 residues. CDR3 in amino acids: CACAQVEQFF. The CDR3 DNA sequence: TGTGCCTGCGCCCAGGTTGAGCAGTTCTTC.

This clonotype was recorded at least ten times. The CDR3 protein is CASFGEGTEAFF. The CDR3 nucleotides read TGCGCCAGCTTTGGGGAGGGAACTGAAGCTTTCTTT. The gene calls are TRBV4-1 and TRBJ1-1; D uncertain. Trimming removed 8 bases at V and 5 bases at J, with 12 bases between. The CDR3 contains 12 residues. Germline CDR1 MGHRA, CDR2 YSYEKL.